This TCR beta chain was captured by sequencing in a study of CD8 T cells in Susac syndrome. TEMRA cells were FACS-enriched, while CD8+ and CD4+ T cells were negatively isolated. Random hexamers primed reverse transcription of roughly 0.5 to 1 ug RNA. Multiplex PCR with immunoSEQ amplified the TCR beta CDR3 across 54 Vbeta and 13 Jbeta. TCRdb called the immunoSEQ multiplex PCR reads again in MiXCR, with one record for every CDR3 protein. This table has some 190,000 distinct CDR3 sequences, around 96% appearing once. Sequencing used CD4+ T cells from PBMCs. The receptor comes from a human donor in good health.

The DNA of the CDR3 is TGCAGCGTTGCGGAGTCTAACTGGGGGAACACTGAAGCTTTCTTT. Translated, it gives CSVAESNWGNTEAFF. J is TRBJ1-1 and V is TRBV29-1; D gene unclear. Germline CDR1 SQVTM, CDR2 ANQGSEA. The CDR3 length is 15 residues. V lost 4 bases and J lost 1, with 16 bases in between.